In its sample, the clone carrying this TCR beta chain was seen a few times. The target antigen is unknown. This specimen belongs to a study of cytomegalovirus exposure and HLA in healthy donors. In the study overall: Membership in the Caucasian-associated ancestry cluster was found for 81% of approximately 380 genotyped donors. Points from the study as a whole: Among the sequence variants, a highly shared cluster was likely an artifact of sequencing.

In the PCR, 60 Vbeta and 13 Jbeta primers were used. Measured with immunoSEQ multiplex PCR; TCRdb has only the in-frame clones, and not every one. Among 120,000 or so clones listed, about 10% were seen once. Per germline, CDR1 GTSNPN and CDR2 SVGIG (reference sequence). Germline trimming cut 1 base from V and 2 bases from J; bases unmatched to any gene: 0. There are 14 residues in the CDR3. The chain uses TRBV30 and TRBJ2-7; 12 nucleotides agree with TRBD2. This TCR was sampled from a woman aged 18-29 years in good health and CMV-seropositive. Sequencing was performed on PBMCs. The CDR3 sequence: CAWSGLAGAYEQYF. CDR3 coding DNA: TGTGCCTGGAGTGGACTAGCGGGAGCCTACGAGCAGTACTTC.